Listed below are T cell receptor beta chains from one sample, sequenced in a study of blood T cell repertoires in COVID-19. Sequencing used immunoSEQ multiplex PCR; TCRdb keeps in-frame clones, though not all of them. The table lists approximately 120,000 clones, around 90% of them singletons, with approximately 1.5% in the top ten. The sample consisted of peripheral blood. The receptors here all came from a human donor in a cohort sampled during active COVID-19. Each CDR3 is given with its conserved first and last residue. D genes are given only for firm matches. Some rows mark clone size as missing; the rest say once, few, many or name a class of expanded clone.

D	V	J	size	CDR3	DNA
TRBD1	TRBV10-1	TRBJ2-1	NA	CASRPTGGPVNEQFF	TGCGCCAGCAGACCGACAGGGGGCCCCGTCAATGAGCAGTTCTTC
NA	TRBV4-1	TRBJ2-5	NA	CASSQQVDEETQYF	TGCGCCAGCAGCCAACAGGTTGATGAAGAGACCCAGTACTTC
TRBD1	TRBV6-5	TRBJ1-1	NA	CASSPDREAAEAFF	TGTGCCAGCAGCCCGGACAGGGAGGCCGCTGAAGCTTTCTTT
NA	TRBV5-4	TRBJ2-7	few	CASSPGAADYEQYF	TGTGCCAGCAGCCCTGGGGCGGCCGACTACGAGCAGTACTTC
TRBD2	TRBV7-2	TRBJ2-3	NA	CASSLTSGTDTQYF	TGTGCCAGCAGCCTGACTAGCGGCACAGATACGCAGTATTTT
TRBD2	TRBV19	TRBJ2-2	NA	CASSSAGLNTGELFF	TGTGCCAGTAGTTCAGCGGGACTGAACACCGGGGAGCTGTTTTTT
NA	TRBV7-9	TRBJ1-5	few	CASSLGMWGDQPQHF	TGTGCCAGCAGCTTAGGGATGTGGGGCGATCAGCCCCAGCATTTT
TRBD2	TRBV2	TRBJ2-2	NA	CASSALAANTGELFF	TGTGCCAGCAGTGCACTAGCGGCAAACACCGGGGAGCTGTTTTTT
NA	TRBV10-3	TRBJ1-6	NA	CAISEDGRPLHF	TGTGCCATCAGTGAGGATGGTCGGCCCCTCCACTTT
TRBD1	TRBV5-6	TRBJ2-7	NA	CASSLGGQGSYEQYF	TGTGCCAGCAGCTTGGGGGGACAGGGCTCGTACGAGCAGTACTTC
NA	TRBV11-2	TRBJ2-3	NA	CASTMGGAGLRTDTQYF	TGTGCCAGCACTATGGGGGGGGCGGGCCTCCGCACAGATACGCAGTATTTT
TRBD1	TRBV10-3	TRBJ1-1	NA	CAITDRGDTEAFF	TGTGCCATCACGGACAGGGGGGACACTGAAGCTTTCTTT
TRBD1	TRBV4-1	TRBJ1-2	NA	CASSQEAGGLVDPNYGYTF	TGCGCCAGCAGCCAAGAGGCAGGGGGCCTTGTGGACCCAAACTATGGCTACACCTTC
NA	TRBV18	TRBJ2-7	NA	CASSPTRGNEQYF	TGTGCCAGCTCACCCACCAGGGGTAACGAGCAGTACTTC
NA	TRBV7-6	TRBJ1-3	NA	CASSLEDSSGNTIYF	TGTGCCAGCAGCTTAGAGGACAGCTCTGGAAACACCATATATTTT
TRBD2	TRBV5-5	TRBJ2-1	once	CASSFLAGHSYNEQFF	TGTGCCAGCAGCTTCCTAGCGGGACACTCCTACAATGAGCAGTTCTTC
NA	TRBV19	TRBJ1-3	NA	CASSNLASGNTIYF	TGTGCCAGTAGTAATCTGGCCTCTGGAAACACCATATATTTT
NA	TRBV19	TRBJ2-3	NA	CASSSGGTDTQYF	TGTGCCAGTAGTAGCGGTGGTACAGATACGCAGTATTTT
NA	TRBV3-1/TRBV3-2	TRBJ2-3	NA	CASSQSPPDRGTDTQYF	TGTGCCAGCAGCCAAAGTCCCCCAGACCGGGGCACAGATACGCAGTATTTT
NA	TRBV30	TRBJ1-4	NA	CAWRRQPNNEKLFF	TGTGCCTGGAGACGACAGCCCAATAATGAAAAACTGTTTTTT
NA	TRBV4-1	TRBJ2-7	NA	CASSLTSQGAMSYEQYF	TGCGCCAGCAGCCTAACGTCACAGGGCGCAATGTCCTACGAGCAGTACTTC
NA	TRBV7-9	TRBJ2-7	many	CASSLLGGGSLYEQYF	TGTGCCAGCAGCTTACTAGGTGGGGGCTCCCTCTACGAGCAGTACTTC
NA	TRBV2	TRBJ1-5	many	CASSKTELSNQPQHF	TGTGCCAGCAGTAAGACAGAATTAAGCAATCAGCCCCAGCATTTT
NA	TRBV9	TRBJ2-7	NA	CASSLQEDEQYF	TGTGCCAGCAGCTTGCAGGAGGACGAGCAGTACTTC
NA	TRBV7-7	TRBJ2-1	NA	CASSQTGTSLIDEQFF	TGTGCTAGCAGCCAGACCGGGACTTCCCTTATCGATGAGCAGTTCTTC
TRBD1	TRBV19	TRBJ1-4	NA	CASSISGTGNEKLFF	TGTGCCAGTAGTATATCGGGGACAGGAAATGAAAAACTGTTTTTT
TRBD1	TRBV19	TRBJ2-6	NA	CASSMAGTGFGANVLTF	TGTGCCAGTAGTATGGCCGGGACAGGGTTTGGGGCCAACGTCCTGACTTTC
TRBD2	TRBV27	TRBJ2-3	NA	CASSSVGSGGVTDTQYF	TGTGCCAGCAGTTCCGTGGGTAGCGGGGGGGTCACAGATACGCAGTATTTT
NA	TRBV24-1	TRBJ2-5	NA	CATSEGGDQETQYF	TGTGCCACCAGTGAGGGGGGAGATCAAGAGACCCAGTACTTC
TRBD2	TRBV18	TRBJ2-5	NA	CASSPRGSQETQYF	TGTGCCAGCTCACCGCGGGGGAGTCAAGAGACCCAGTACTTC
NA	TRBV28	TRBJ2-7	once	CASSPSSYEQYF	TGTGCCAGCAGCCCGAGCTCCTACGAGCAGTACTTC
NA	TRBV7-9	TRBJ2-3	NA	CASSFRDTDTQYF	TGTGCCAGCAGCTTCCGAGACACAGATACGCAGTATTTT
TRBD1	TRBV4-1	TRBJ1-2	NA	CASSQGQGSGYGYTF	TGCGCCAGCAGCCAGGGACAGGGGAGTGGGTATGGCTACACCTTC
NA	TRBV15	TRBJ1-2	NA	CATSSYMFGYTF	TGTGCCACCAGCAGTTACATGTTCGGCTACACCTTC
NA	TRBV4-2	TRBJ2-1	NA	CASSQEEAAVNEQFF	TGTGCCAGCAGCCAAGAAGAGGCAGCGGTAAATGAGCAGTTCTTC
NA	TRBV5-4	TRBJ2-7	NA	CASSKSSTGTYEQYF	TGTGCCAGCAGCAAATCCTCGACAGGAACCTACGAGCAGTACTTC
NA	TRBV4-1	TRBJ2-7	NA	CASSQSPGSSYEQYF	TGCGCCAGCAGCCAAAGCCCCGGGAGCTCCTACGAGCAGTACTTC
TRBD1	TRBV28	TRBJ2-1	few	CASSFSTGGRNEQFF	TGTGCCAGCAGTTTTTCGACAGGGGGCAGGAATGAGCAGTTCTTC
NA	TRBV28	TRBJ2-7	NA	CASSLLVAASYEQYF	TGTGCCAGCAGTTTATTAGTAGCCGCTTCCTACGAGCAGTACTTC
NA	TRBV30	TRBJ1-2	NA	CAWSPQAYGYTF	TGTGCCTGGAGTCCCCAGGCCTATGGCTACACCTTC
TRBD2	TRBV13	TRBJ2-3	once	CASSVLTSGTDTQYF	TGTGCCAGCAGCGTACTGACTAGCGGGACAGATACGCAGTATTTT
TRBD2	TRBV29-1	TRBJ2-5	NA	CSAVWSSGGRGETQYF	TGCAGCGCGGTCTGGTCGTCGGGAGGGCGGGGAGAGACCCAGTACTTC
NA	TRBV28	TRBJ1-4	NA	CASSLVGRSEKLFF	TGTGCCAGCAGTTTAGTGGGGAGAAGTGAAAAACTGTTTTTT
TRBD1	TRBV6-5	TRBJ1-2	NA	CASSLVTGGYGYTF	TGTGCCAGCAGTCTAGTGACAGGGGGCTATGGCTACACCTTC
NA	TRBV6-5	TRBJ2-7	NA	CASKNSYEQYF	TGTGCCAGCAAGAACAGCTACGAGCAGTACTTC
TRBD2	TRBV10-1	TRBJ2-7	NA	CASTEGTSGYEQYF	TGCGCCAGCACCGAGGGGACTAGCGGTTACGAGCAGTACTTC
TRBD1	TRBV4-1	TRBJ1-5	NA	CASSQEGQVNQPQHF	TGCGCCAGCAGCCAAGAGGGACAGGTCAATCAGCCCCAGCATTTT
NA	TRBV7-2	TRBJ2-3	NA	CASSPDGGVGRQYF	TGTGCCAGCAGCCCCGATGGAGGAGTTGGGCGGCAGTATTTT
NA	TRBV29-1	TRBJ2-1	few	CSVEDPGGFTNEQFF	TGCAGCGTTGAAGATCCAGGCGGGTTCACGAATGAGCAGTTCTTC
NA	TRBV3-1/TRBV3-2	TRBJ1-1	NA	CASSLTANTEAFF	TGTGCCAGCAGCCTGACAGCGAACACTGAAGCTTTCTTT
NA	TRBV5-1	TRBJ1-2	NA	CASSPEIDRIYGYTF	TGCGCCAGCAGCCCCGAAATAGACAGGATCTATGGCTACACCTTC
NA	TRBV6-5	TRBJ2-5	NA	CASSLGVARETQYF	TGTGCCAGCAGCCTAGGAGTAGCGAGGGAGACCCAGTACTTC
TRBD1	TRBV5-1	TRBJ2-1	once	CASGTGGAPNEQFF	TGCGCCAGCGGGACAGGGGGGGCCCCGAATGAGCAGTTCTTC
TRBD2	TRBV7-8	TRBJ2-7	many	CASSLVSSGVSYEQYF	TGTGCCAGCAGCTTAGTATCTAGCGGGGTTTCCTACGAGCAGTACTTC
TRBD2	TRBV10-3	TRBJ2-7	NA	CAISESGVAGTWAYEQYF	TGTGCCATCAGTGAGTCGGGAGTAGCGGGAACCTGGGCGTACGAGCAGTACTTC
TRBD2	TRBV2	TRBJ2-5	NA	CASSWEGETQYF	TGTGCCAGCAGTTGGGAGGGAGAGACCCAGTACTTC